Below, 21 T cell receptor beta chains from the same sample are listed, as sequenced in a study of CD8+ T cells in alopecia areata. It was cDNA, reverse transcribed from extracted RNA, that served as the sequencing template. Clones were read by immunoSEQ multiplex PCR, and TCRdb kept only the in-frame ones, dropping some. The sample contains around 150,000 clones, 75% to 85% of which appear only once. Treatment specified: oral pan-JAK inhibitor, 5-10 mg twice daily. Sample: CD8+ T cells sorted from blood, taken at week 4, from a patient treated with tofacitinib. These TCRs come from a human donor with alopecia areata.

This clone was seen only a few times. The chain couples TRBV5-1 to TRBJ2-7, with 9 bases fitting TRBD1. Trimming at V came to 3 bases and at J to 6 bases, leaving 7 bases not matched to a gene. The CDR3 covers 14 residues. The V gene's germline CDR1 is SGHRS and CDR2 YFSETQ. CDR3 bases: TGCGCCAGCAGCTCGGGACAGGGAAATCGCGAGCAGTACTTC. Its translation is CASSSGQGNREQYF.

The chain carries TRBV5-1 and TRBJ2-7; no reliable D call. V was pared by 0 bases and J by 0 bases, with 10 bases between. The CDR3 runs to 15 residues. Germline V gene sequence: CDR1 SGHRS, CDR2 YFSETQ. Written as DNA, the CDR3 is TGCGCCAGCAGCTTGGGGCAGTCCTACTCCTACGAGCAGTACTTC. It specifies CASSLGQSYSYEQYF.

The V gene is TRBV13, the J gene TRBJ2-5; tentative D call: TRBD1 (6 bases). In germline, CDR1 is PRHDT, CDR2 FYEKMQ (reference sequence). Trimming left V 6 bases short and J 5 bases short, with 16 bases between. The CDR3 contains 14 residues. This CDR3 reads CASSSYRDEETQYF. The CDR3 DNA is TGTGCCAGCAGTTCCTACAGGGACGAGGAGACCCAGTACTTC.

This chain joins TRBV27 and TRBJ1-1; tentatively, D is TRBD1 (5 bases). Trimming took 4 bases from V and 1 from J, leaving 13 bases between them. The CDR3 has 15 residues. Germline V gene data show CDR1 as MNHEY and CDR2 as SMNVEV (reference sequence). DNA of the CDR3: TGTGCCAGCAGTTCCACCGACAGCGAGAACACTGAAGCTTTCTTT. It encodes CASSSTDSENTEAFF.

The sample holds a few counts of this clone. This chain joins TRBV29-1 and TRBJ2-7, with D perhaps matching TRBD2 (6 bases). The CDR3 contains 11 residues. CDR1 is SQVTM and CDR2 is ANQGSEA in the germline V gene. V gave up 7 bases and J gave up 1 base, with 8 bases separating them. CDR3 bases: TGCAGCGCCGGGACTTCCTACGAGCAGTACTTC. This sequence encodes CSAGTSYEQYF.

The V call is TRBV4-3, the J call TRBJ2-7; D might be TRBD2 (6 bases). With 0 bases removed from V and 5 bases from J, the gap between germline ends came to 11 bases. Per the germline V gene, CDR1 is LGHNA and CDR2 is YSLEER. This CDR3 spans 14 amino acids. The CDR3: CASSQDTGVHEQYF. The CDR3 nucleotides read TGCGCCAGCAGCCAAGATACGGGGGTCCACGAGCAGTACTTC.

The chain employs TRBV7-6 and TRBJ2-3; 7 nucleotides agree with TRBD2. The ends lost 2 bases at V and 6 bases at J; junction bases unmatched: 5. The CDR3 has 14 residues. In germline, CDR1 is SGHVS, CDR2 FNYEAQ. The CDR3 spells CASSLSGVGDTQYF. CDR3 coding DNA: TGTGCCAGCAGCTTAAGCGGGGTTGGGGATACGCAGTATTTT.

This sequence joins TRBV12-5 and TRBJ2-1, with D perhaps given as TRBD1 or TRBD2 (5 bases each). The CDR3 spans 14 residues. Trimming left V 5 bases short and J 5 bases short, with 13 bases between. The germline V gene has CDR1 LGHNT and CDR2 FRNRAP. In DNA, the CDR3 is TGTGCTAGTGGTGGCTCTCGGGACGACAATGAGCAGTTCTTC. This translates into CASGGSRDDNEQFF.

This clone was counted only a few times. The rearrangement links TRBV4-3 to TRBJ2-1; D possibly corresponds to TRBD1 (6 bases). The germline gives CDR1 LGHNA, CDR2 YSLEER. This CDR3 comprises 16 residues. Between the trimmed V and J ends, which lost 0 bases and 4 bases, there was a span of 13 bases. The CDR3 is CASSQDTQGQYNEQFF. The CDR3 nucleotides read TGCGCCAGCAGCCAAGATACCCAGGGGCAATACAATGAGCAGTTCTTC.

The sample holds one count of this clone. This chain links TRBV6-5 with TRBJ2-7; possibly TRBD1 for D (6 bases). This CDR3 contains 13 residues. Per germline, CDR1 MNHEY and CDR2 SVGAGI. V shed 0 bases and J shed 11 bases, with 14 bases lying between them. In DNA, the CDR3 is TGTGCCAGCAGTTACTCGAGTGATCAGGGGAAGTACTTC. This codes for CASSYSSDQGKYF.

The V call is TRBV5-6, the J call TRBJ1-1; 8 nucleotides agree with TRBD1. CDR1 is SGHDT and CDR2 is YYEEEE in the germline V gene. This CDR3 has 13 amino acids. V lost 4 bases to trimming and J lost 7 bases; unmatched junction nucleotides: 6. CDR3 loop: CASSAGQAYEAFF. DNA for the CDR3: TGTGCCAGCAGCGCGGGACAGGCCTATGAAGCTTTCTTT.

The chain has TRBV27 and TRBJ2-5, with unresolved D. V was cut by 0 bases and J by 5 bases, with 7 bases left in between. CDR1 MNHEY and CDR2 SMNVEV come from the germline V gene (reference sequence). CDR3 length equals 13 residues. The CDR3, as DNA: TGTGCCAGCAGTTTATCGAGTGTGGAGACCCAGTACTTC. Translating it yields CASSLSSVETQYF.

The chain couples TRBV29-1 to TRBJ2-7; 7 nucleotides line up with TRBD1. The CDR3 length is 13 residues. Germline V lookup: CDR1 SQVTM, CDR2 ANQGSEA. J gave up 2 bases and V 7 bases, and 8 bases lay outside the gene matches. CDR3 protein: CSASTGPPYEQYF. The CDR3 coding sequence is TGCAGCGCCTCGACAGGGCCGCCCTACGAGCAGTACTTC.

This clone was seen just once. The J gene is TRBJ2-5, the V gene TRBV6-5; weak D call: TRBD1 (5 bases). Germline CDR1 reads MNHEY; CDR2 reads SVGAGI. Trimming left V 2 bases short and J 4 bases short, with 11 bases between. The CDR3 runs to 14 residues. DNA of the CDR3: TGTGCCAGCAGTTACAACCCAGACAGAGAGACCCAGTACTTC. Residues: CASSYNPDRETQYF.

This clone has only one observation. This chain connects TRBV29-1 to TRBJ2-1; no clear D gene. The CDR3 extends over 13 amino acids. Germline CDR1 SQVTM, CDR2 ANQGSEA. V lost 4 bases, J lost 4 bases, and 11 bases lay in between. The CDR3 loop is CSVVPPQYNEQFF. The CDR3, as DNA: TGCAGCGTTGTTCCTCCGCAGTACAATGAGCAGTTCTTC.

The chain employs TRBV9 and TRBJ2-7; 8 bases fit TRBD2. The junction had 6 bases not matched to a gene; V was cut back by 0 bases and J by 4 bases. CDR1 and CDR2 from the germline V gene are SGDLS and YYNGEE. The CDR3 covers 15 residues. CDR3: CASSVGGLAGYEQYF. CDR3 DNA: TGTGCCAGCAGCGTAGGAGGACTAGCAGGATACGAGCAGTACTTC.

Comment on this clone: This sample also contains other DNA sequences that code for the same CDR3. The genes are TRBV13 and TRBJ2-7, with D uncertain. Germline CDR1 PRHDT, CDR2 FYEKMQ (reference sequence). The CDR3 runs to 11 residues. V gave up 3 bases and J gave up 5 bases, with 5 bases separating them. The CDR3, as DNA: TGTGCCAGCAGCTTTTCGGACGAGCAGTACTTC. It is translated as CASSFSDEQYF. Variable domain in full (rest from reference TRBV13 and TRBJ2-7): AAGVIQSPRHLIKEKRETATLKCYPIPRHDTVYWYQQGPGQDPQFLISFYEKMQSDKGSIPDRFSAQQFSDYHSELNMSSLELGDSALYFCASSFSDEQYFGPGTRLTVT.

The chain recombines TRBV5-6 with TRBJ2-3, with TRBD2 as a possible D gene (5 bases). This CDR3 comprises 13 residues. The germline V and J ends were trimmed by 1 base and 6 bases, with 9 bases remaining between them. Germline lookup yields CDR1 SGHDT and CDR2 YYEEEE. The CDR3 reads CASSLSGFDTQYF. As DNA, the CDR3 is TGTGCCAGCAGCTTGTCGGGGTTTGATACGCAGTATTTT.

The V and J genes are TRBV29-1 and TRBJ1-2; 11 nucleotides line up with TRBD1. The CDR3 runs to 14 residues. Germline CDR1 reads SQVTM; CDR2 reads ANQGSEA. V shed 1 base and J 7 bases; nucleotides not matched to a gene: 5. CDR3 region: CSVEVGQGAVGYTF. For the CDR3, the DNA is TGCAGCGTTGAAGTCGGACAGGGGGCAGTTGGCTACACCTTC.

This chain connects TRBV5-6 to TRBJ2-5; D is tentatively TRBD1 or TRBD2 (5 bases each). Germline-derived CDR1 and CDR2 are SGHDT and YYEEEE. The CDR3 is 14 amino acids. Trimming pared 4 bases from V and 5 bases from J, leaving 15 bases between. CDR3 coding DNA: TGTGCCAGCAGCGAACCGGGACGCGCGGAGACCCAGTACTTC. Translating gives CASSEPGRAETQYF.

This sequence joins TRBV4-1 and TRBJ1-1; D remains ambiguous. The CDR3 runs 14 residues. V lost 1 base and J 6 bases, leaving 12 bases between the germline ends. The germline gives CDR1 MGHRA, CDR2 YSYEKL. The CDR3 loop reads CASSQVAPRAEAFF. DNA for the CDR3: TGCGCCAGCAGCCAAGTCGCCCCCCGGGCTGAAGCTTTCTTT.